A single sample gave rise to the 21 T cell receptor beta chains below, sequenced in a study of blood T cell repertoires in COVID-19 (dated by TCRdb to the early 2020s). Library creation used the immunoSEQ multiplex PCR assay. The table was pulled from immuneACCESS by TCRdb, which kept in-frame rearrangements only. Such tables lose some clones; where checked, under half of the loss comes from unresolved V genes, and the rest has no known cause. This sample comprises approximately 250,000 clones, more than 85% of them detected only once. Of the sample, approximately 5.3% is held by the ten largest clones. The sequenced material came from peripheral blood. The receptors come from a woman in her sixties or seventies with COVID-19, enrolled during active disease.

This clone has just a few counts. The chain is built from TRBV2 and TRBJ1-2; D not certain. This CDR3 region has 16 residues. V was clipped by 6 bases and J by 6 bases, with 23 bases between them. The germline gives CDR1 SNHLY, CDR2 FYNNEI. CDR3 amino acids: CASRDAERSTTDGYTF. The CDR3 coding sequence is TGTGCCAGCAGAGACGCCGAGAGGTCGACCACCGATGGCTACACCTTC.

This clone appeared a few times. This rearrangement joins TRBV20-1 to TRBJ2-7; a weak D match, TRBD1 (5 bases). V gave up 1 base and J gave up 6 bases, with 7 bases separating them. Germline CDR1 reads DFQATT; CDR2 reads SNEGSKA (reference sequence). This CDR3 has 11 amino acids. The CDR3 spells CSARAQGEQYF. The CDR3 nucleotides read TGCAGTGCTAGAGCCCAGGGCGAGCAGTACTTC.

The DNA of the CDR3 is TGTGCCAGCAGTTTCAAATCAGTGTACAATGAGCAGTTCTTC. Translating it yields CASSFKSVYNEQFF. This rearrangement joins TRBV28 to TRBJ2-1, with D unclear. The germline gives CDR1 MDHEN, CDR2 SYDVKM. CDR3 size: 14 residues. Trimming took 3 bases from V and 4 from J, leaving 10 bases between them. Using reference TRBV28 and TRBJ2-1 for the parts outside the CDR3, the full variable domain is DVKVTQSSRYLVKRTGEKVFLECVQDMDHENMFWYRQDPGLGLRLIYFSYDVKMKEKGDIPEGYSVSREKKERFSLILESASTNQTSMYLCASSFKSVYNEQFFGPGTRLTVL.

The chain joins TRBV9 to TRBJ1-2; unclear D gene. The V gene's germline CDR1 is SGDLS and CDR2 YYNGEE. The CDR3 spans 16 residues. Between the trimmed V and J ends, which lost 0 bases and 0 bases, there was a span of 12 bases. CDR3 sequence (DNA): TGTGCCAGCAGCGTAGATCCGAGGCACTCTAACTATGGCTACACCTTC. Translated, it gives CASSVDPRHSNYGYTF.

This rearrangement joins TRBV28 to TRBJ2-7, with D perhaps TRBD2 (6 bases). This CDR3 is built from 14 residues. Trimming took 6 bases from V and 4 from J, leaving 16 bases between them. Germline CDR1 is MDHEN and CDR2 is SYDVKM. CDR3 bases: TGTGCCAGCAGAAAGGGACGGGAGTTATACGAGCAGTACTTC. Translation: CASRKGRELYEQYF.

The genes are TRBV18 and TRBJ1-2, with 8 bases fitting TRBD1. The CDR3 length is 15 residues. J lost 5 bases, V lost 2 bases, and 7 bases had no gene match. Germline V gives CDR1 KGHSH, CDR2 LQKENI. The CDR3 sequence is CASSPTETGAYGYTF. In nucleotides, the CDR3 is TGTGCCAGCTCACCAACGGAGACAGGGGCTTATGGCTACACCTTC.

This clone was seen once. The V and J genes are TRBV11-3 and TRBJ2-2; 7 bases map to TRBD2. The CDR3 runs to 15 residues. The V gene end was trimmed by 3 bases and the J gene end by 3 bases; junction bases not matched to a gene: 4. Germline V gene sequence: CDR1 SGHNT, CDR2 YENEEA. The CDR3 spells CASSLTGLYTGELFF. CDR3 nucleotides: TGTGCCAGCAGCTTGACGGGACTATACACCGGGGAGCTGTTTTTT. The full variable domain, in which reference TRBV11-3 and TRBJ2-2 provide the parts outside the CDR3, is EAGVVQSPRYKIIEKKQPVAFWCNPISGHNTLYWYLQNLGQGPELLIRYENEEAVDDSQLPKDRFSAERLKGVDSTLKIQPAELGDSAVYLCASSLTGLYTGELFFGEGSRLTVL.

The rearrangement uses TRBV18 and TRBJ2-7; 9 bases match TRBD2. J lost 0 bases, V lost 4 bases, and 1 base had no gene match. Germline V CDR1 and CDR2: KGHSH, LQKENI. This CDR3 contains 14 residues. As DNA, the CDR3 is TGTGCCAGCTCACTAGCGGGAGCCTCCTACGAGCAGTACTTC. Residues: CASSLAGASYEQYF.

Of note for this clone: In the same sample, other DNA sequences code for this CDR3. The CDR3 nucleotides are TGCGCCAGCAGCTTGGAAAGCGGGAGAGAGACCCAGTACTTC. Encoded protein: CASSLESGRETQYF. This chain joins TRBV5-1 and TRBJ2-5; 8 bases map to TRBD2. There are 14 residues in the CDR3. With V trimmed by 0 bases and J by 4 bases, 2 bases remained unmatched. From germline, CDR1 is SGHRS and CDR2 YFSETQ. Full variable domain (outside the CDR3, taken from reference TRBV5-1 and TRBJ2-5): KAGVTQTPRYLIKTRGQQVTLSCSPISGHRSVSWYQQTPGQGLQFLFEYFSETQRNKGNFPGRFSGRQFSNSRSEMNVSTLELGDSALYLCASSLESGRETQYFGPGTRLLVL.

The chain carries TRBV2 and TRBJ1-5; 9 bases align to TRBD1. The length of the CDR3 is 16 residues. Germline loops: CDR1 SNHLY, CDR2 FYNNEI. The trim removed 1 base at V and 3 bases at J, leaving 4 bases unmatched. The CDR3 bases are TGTGCCAGCAGTGAAGGGACAGGGGCGATCAATCAGCCCCAGCATTTT. Its protein product is CASSEGTGAINQPQHF. Using reference TRBV2 and TRBJ1-5 for the parts outside the CDR3, the full variable domain is EPEVTQTPSHQVTQMGQEVILRCVPISNHLYFYWYRQILGQKVEFLVSFYNNEISEKSEIFDDQFSVERPDGSNFTLKIRSTKLEDSAMYFCASSEGTGAINQPQHFGDGTRLSIL.

Turning to this clone: The sample has other DNA sequences that encode this CDR3 too. The J gene is TRBJ2-7, the V gene TRBV3-1 (or the pseudogene TRBV3-2); D is undetermined. Trimming removed 1 base from V and 0 bases from J, with 10 bases in between. CDR3 length: 15 residues. Germline values: CDR1 LGHDT, CDR2 YNNKEL (reference sequence). The CDR3 loop reads CASSQVADSSYEQYF. DNA for the CDR3: TGTGCCAGCAGCCAAGTTGCGGATTCCTCCTACGAGCAGTACTTC.

This clone was found many times. The chain is built from TRBV4-2 and TRBJ2-2, with 13 bases matching TRBD2. Losses at the gene ends were 1 base for V and 6 bases for J; bases not matched to a gene: 2. CDR1 LGHNA and CDR2 YNFKEQ come from the germline V gene. This CDR3 has 16 residues. The CDR3 coding sequence is TGTGCCAGCAGCCAAGGGACTAGCGGGAGCGCCGGGGAGCTGTTTTTT. Protein product: CASSQGTSGSAGELFF.

This clone has just a few counts. This chain uses TRBV5-3 with TRBJ2-4; possibly TRBD1 for D (6 bases). TRBV5-3 is placed among ORFs of uncertain function. The CDR3 runs 13 residues. V was pared by 4 bases and J by 4 bases, with 9 bases between. CDR3: CARSLGQKNIQYF. The CDR3 DNA is TGTGCCAGAAGCCTAGGACAGAAAAACATTCAGTACTTC.

The rearrangement links TRBV27 to TRBJ1-4, with 7 bases aligning to TRBD1. In germline, CDR1 is MNHEY, CDR2 SMNVEV (reference sequence). V trimming: 4 bases; J trimming: 2 bases; junction bases outside the gene matches: 10. CDR3 size: 17 residues. The CDR3: CASSSPTGSGTNEKLFF. For the CDR3, the DNA is TGTGCCAGCAGTTCTCCGACAGGGTCTGGGACTAATGAAAAACTGTTTTTT.

This rearrangement joins TRBV3-1 (or the pseudogene TRBV3-2) to TRBJ2-4; 7 bases match TRBD2. In germline, CDR1 is LGHDT, CDR2 YNNKEL (reference sequence). Trimming removed 3 bases from V and 1 base from J; junction bases left unmatched: 6. This CDR3 has 16 residues. This CDR3 reads CASSQRWREAKNIQYF. The CDR3 coding sequence is TGTGCCAGCAGCCAGAGATGGCGGGAGGCCAAAAACATTCAGTACTTC.

This chain connects TRBV28 to TRBJ2-3, with 10 bases lining up with TRBD2. Trimming cost V 6 bases and J 6 bases; bases outside gene matches: 12. The CDR3 is 16 residues long. The germline CDR1 and CDR2 sequences are MDHEN and SYDVKM. CDR3 in DNA: TGTGCCAGCAGGTACAGCGGGAGGGCCATGTCCGATACGCAGTATTTT. It is translated as CASRYSGRAMSDTQYF.

The genes are TRBV29-1 and TRBJ1-5; the match to TRBD1 covers 7 bases. Trimming cost V 6 bases and J 6 bases; bases outside gene matches: 11. The CDR3 length is 14 residues. Per germline, CDR1 SQVTM and CDR2 ANQGSEA. The CDR3, as DNA: TGCAGCGTCGCAGGGACAGAGACTGGTCAGCCCCAGCATTTT. Residues: CSVAGTETGQPQHF.

The rearrangement links TRBV5-1 to TRBJ2-5; 12 nucleotides match TRBD2. The germline V gene encodes CDR1 SGHRS and CDR2 YFSETQ. With 0 bases clipped from V and 2 bases from J, the junction kept 2 bases outside the gene matches. There are 16 residues in the CDR3. For the CDR3, the DNA is TGCGCCAGCAGCTTGGCGGGGACTAGCGGGCAAGAGACCCAGTACTTC. This gives the protein CASSLAGTSGQETQYF.

The V and J genes are TRBV2 and TRBJ1-5; a weak D match, TRBD1 (5 bases). Trimming left V 5 bases short and J 0 bases short, with 17 bases between. From germline, CDR1 is SNHLY and CDR2 FYNNEI. The CDR3 is made up of 17 amino acids. In DNA form, the CDR3 reads TGTGCCAGCAGTCCCCCCGGAGGGGTTGGTAGCAATCAGCCCCAGCATTTT. This gives the protein CASSPPGGVGSNQPQHF.

The chain recombines TRBV7-2 with TRBJ1-4, with D unclear. CDR3 size: 13 residues. V was cut by 3 bases and J by 0 bases, with 2 bases left in between. CDR1 SGHTA and CDR2 FQGNSA come from the germline V gene. As DNA, the CDR3 is TGTGCCAGCAGCTTCACAACTAATGAAAAACTGTTTTTT. Translated: CASSFTTNEKLFF.

This chain connects TRBV5-4 to TRBJ2-7; D may be TRBD2 (5 bases). Trimming stripped 0 bases from V and 6 bases from J, with 16 bases between. The length of the CDR3 is 15 residues. Per germline, CDR1 SGHNT and CDR2 YYREEE (reference sequence). CDR3 in amino acids: CASSLGAGVGSEQYF. The CDR3 coding sequence is TGTGCCAGCAGCTTGGGTGCGGGTGTTGGCTCCGAGCAGTACTTC. The full variable domain, its missing parts supplied by reference TRBV5-4 and TRBJ2-7, is ETGVTQSPTHLIKTRGQQVTLRCSSQSGHNTVSWYQQALGQGPQFIFQYYREEENGRGNFPPRFSGLQFPNYSSELNVNALELDDSALYLCASSLGAGVGSEQYFGPGTRLTVT.